Listed here are 32 T cell receptor beta chains from one sample, sequenced in a study of T cell responses to AZD1222 COVID-19 vaccine. This table comes from immunoSEQ multiplex PCR, and its TCRdb copy is limited to in-frame clones, with some not included. The table lists tens of thousands of clones, approximately 88% of them singletons. The sequencing here drew on peripheral blood, taken on day 0 of AZD1222 vaccination. Receptors were obtained from an adult in good health.

This clone was recorded once. Here the CDR3 reads CASSQMIVRITDTQYF. DNA for the CDR3: TGCGCCAGCAGCCAAATGATAGTTCGGATCACAGATACGCAGTATTTT. This rearrangement joins TRBV4-1 to TRBJ2-3; no firm D call. The V end was cut by 2 bases, the J end by 2 bases, with 14 bases between. There are 16 residues in the CDR3. From germline, CDR1 is MGHRA and CDR2 YSYEKL.

The chain uses TRBV6-1 and TRBJ2-1; possible D gene TRBD2, 6 bases. The germline V gene has CDR1 MNHNS and CDR2 SASEGT. V gave up 4 bases and J gave up 7 bases, with 23 bases separating them. This CDR3 has 17 amino acids. CDR3 sequence (DNA): TGTGCCAGCAGTGCCAGGACTAACGACGGCCTAACGAATGAGCAGTTCTTC. It is translated as CASSARTNDGLTNEQFF.

This sequence joins TRBV7-9 and TRBJ2-2; D is possibly TRBD2 (6 bases). The germline V and J ends were trimmed by 1 base and 1 base, with 10 bases remaining between them. The CDR3 runs to 16 residues. Germline V gene lookup returns CDR1 SEHNR and CDR2 FQNEAQ (reference sequence). The chain's CDR3 is CASSLVGGMNTGELFF. The CDR3 nucleotides are TGTGCCAGCAGCTTAGTTGGGGGGATGAACACCGGGGAGCTGTTTTTT.

The rearrangement joins TRBV9 to TRBJ2-1; TRBD2 matches at 7 bases. Trimming cost V 1 base and J 0 bases; bases outside gene matches: 1. The CDR3 is made up of 15 amino acids. Germline CDR1 reads SGDLS; CDR2 reads YYNGEE. The CDR3 nucleotides read TGTGCCAGCAGCGTAAGCGGGAACTCCTACAATGAGCAGTTCTTC. Protein: CASSVSGNSYNEQFF. Variable domain in full (rest from reference TRBV9 and TRBJ2-1): DSGVTQTPKHLITATGQRVTLRCSPRSGDLSVYWYQQSLDQGLQFLIQYYNGEERAKGNILERFSAQQFPDLHSELNLSSLELGDSALYFCASSVSGNSYNEQFFGPGTRLTVL.

The chain joins TRBV10-2 to TRBJ1-5, with D perhaps TRBD1 (5 bases). The CDR3 length is 15 residues. Germline-derived CDR1 and CDR2 are WSHSY and SAAADI. Trimming took 4 bases from V and 6 from J, leaving 16 bases between them. In DNA form, the CDR3 reads TGCGCCAGCAGTGGATCGGCCAGGGCGGCTCAGCCCCAGCATTTT. Translating it yields CASSGSARAAQPQHF.

The V call is TRBV27, the J call TRBJ2-1; D is possibly TRBD2 (5 bases). The germline CDR1 and CDR2 sequences are MNHEY and SMNVEV (reference sequence). This CDR3 is 14 amino acids long. V was pared by 6 bases and J by 3 bases, with 12 bases between. CDR3 loop: CASSPRGNYNEQFF. The DNA for the CDR3 is TGTGCCAGCAGCCCAAGAGGGAACTACAATGAGCAGTTCTTC.

The V and J genes are TRBV15 and TRBJ2-3; 8 nucleotides match TRBD2. Trimming took 3 bases from V and 4 from J; bases not matched to a gene: 9. CDR3 length equals 16 residues. Looked up from germline, CDR1 is LNHNV and CDR2 is YYDKDF (reference sequence). The CDR3 coding sequence is TGTGCCACCAGCAGGGGGCACCCCGGGAGGGCAGATACGCAGTATTTT. Protein: CATSRGHPGRADTQYF.

The chain has TRBV5-6 and TRBJ2-1, with 12 bases identical to TRBD2. The CDR3 totals 16 residues. J lost 6 bases, V lost 0 bases, and 4 bases had no gene match. CDR1 SGHDT and CDR2 YYEEEE come from the germline V gene. This CDR3 reads CASSLGLAGVGNEQFF. The CDR3 DNA is TGTGCCAGCAGCTTGGGACTAGCGGGGGTCGGCAATGAGCAGTTCTTC.

The gene calls are TRBV29-1 and TRBJ2-2, with 7 nucleotides matching TRBD1. Per the germline V gene, CDR1 is SQVTM and CDR2 is ANQGSEA. The J segment lost 1 base and the V segment lost 4 bases, leaving 6 bases of the junction unmatched. This CDR3 has 15 residues. In DNA, the CDR3 is TGCAGCGTTGCAGGGGGAGTGATGAACACCGGGGAGCTGTTTTTT. This sequence encodes CSVAGGVMNTGELFF.

The chain has TRBV28 and TRBJ1-1; D gene ambiguous. Germline values: CDR1 MDHEN, CDR2 SYDVKM. Trimming shortened V by 6 bases and J by 4 bases, and 6 bases separated the two germline ends. This CDR3 has 11 residues. CDR3: CASRTPTEAFF. The CDR3 DNA sequence: TGTGCCAGCAGGACCCCCACTGAAGCTTTCTTT.

The V gene is TRBV10-3, the J gene TRBJ2-3; D possibly uses TRBD1 or TRBD2 (5 bases each). Germline V CDR1 and CDR2: ENHRY, SYGVKD. V lost 7 bases and J lost 1, with 18 bases in between. This CDR3 region has 16 residues. For the CDR3, the DNA is TGTGCCATCAAAGCCTCCGTGGGGGTCGGCACAGATACGCAGTATTTT. Residues: CAIKASVGVGTDTQYF.

This chain links TRBV27 with TRBJ1-1; D gene uncertain. Germline loops: CDR1 MNHEY, CDR2 SMNVEV (reference sequence). Trimming shortened V by 5 bases and J by 0 bases, and 13 bases separated the two germline ends. The CDR3 totals 15 residues. The CDR3 DNA follows: TGTGCCAGCAGTCTCTCTCATAGGATGAACACTGAAGCTTTCTTT. It codes for CASSLSHRMNTEAFF.

This chain joins TRBV7-2 and TRBJ2-1, with 9 bases aligning to TRBD2. J lost 4 bases, V lost 0 bases, and 4 bases had no gene match. The CDR3 totals 16 residues. Per the germline V gene, CDR1 is SGHTA and CDR2 is FQGNSA. The CDR3 DNA reads TGTGCCAGCAGCTTAGCGCTAGCGGGATTTTACAATGAGCAGTTCTTC. As protein: CASSLALAGFYNEQFF.

The chain recombines TRBV10-3 with TRBJ1-5; D unresolved. This CDR3 region has 12 residues. CDR1 and CDR2 from the germline V gene are ENHRY and SYGVKD. Trimming stripped 5 bases from V and 5 bases from J, with 7 bases between. In DNA, the CDR3 is TGTGCCATCAGTATCGGGGATCAGCCCCAGCATTTT. Translation: CAISIGDQPQHF.

The V and J genes are TRBV21-1 and TRBJ1-6; the table assigns TRBD1, which was not confirmed against the DNA. TRBV21-1 is a documented pseudogene. CDR3 size: 20 residues. CDR3 amino acids: CASSKKQRPTGIFSNSPLHF. The CDR3 DNA reads as TGTGCCAGCAGCAAAAAACAGCGCCCGACAGGGATCTTTTCGAATTCACCCCTCCACTTT.

The chain combines TRBV9 with TRBJ1-1; no reliable D call. V was trimmed by 8 bases and J by 1 base, leaving 12 bases between them. The germline CDR1 and CDR2 sequences are SGDLS and YYNGEE. The CDR3 runs to 13 residues. Here the CDR3 reads CASGRLSNTEAFF. In DNA, the CDR3 is TGTGCCAGTGGCAGGCTTTCGAACACTGAAGCTTTCTTT.

CDR3 DNA sequence: TGTGCCAGTACGGACCCCATTTCGAATCTTGATGGGGCCCTCCACTTT. Protein: CASTDPISNLDGALHF. The chain couples TRBV2 to TRBJ1-6, with D unclear. CDR1 and CDR2 (germline): SNHLY, FYNNEI. This CDR3 contains 16 residues. V was cut by 9 bases and J by 14 bases, with 29 bases left in between.

This CDR3 is CASSSAQENYGYTF. As DNA, the CDR3 is TGTGCCAGCAGCTCAGCACAGGAGAACTATGGCTACACCTTC. The chain carries TRBV7-9 and TRBJ1-2, with TRBD1 as a possible D gene (5 bases). The CDR3 is 14 residues long. Germline V CDR1 and CDR2: SEHNR, FQNEAQ (reference sequence). V dropped 4 bases and J dropped 2 bases, with 11 bases sitting between them.

This sequence joins TRBV5-1 and TRBJ2-7; D may be TRBD1 or TRBD2 (6 bases each). CDR1 is SGHRS, CDR2 YFSETQ, per germline. CDR3 length equals 16 residues. Trimming shortened V by 4 bases and J by 8 bases, and 25 bases separated the two germline ends. DNA of the CDR3: TGCGCCAGCAGCCCGGACAGATCGGGACTGGGGAGAAAGCAGTACTTC. This codes for CASSPDRSGLGRKQYF. The full variable domain, rest sourced from reference TRBV5-1 and TRBJ2-7, is KAGVTQTPRYLIKTRGQQVTLSCSPISGHRSVSWYQQTPGQGLQFLFEYFSETQRNKGNFPGRFSGRQFSNSRSEMNVSTLELGDSALYLCASSPDRSGLGRKQYFGPGTRLTVT.

The chain has TRBV5-6 and TRBJ1-5, with D uncertain. V was cut by 3 bases and J by 0 bases, with 16 bases left in between. CDR1 is SGHDT, CDR2 YYEEEE, per germline. The CDR3 is made up of 17 amino acids. This chain's CDR3 is CASSSTGPRHSNQPQHF. The CDR3, as DNA: TGTGCCAGCAGCTCTACTGGGCCTCGACATAGCAATCAGCCCCAGCATTTT.

This chain uses TRBV29-1 with TRBJ2-7; D unclear. The length of the CDR3 is 13 residues. Between the trimmed V and J ends, which lost 7 bases and 6 bases, there was a span of 19 bases. The germline CDR1 and CDR2 sequences are SQVTM and ANQGSEA. The CDR3 DNA follows: TGCAGCGCCCAACCTGTCCTCCGTGGCGAGCAGTACTTC. It yields the protein CSAQPVLRGEQYF.

The chain joins TRBV6-5 to TRBJ1-5, with D possibly being TRBD1 (6 bases). CDR1 is MNHEY and CDR2 is SVGAGI in the germline V gene. Deletions cut 10 bases from V and 4 bases from J, with 17 bases between. This CDR3 has 14 amino acids. The CDR3 region has the DNA TGTGCCACCAGCAGTGGACAGATAAATCAGCCCCAGCATTTT. Translating gives CATSSGQINQPQHF.

This clone was detected a few times. This chain joins TRBV9 and TRBJ1-6; the D gene is possibly TRBD1 (6 bases). Germline CDR1 is SGDLS and CDR2 is YYNGEE. Trimming left V 0 bases short and J 0 bases short, with 10 bases between. The length of the CDR3 is 17 residues. The CDR3: CASSVGQESSYNSPLHF. The DNA of the CDR3 is TGTGCCAGCAGCGTAGGACAGGAGAGCTCCTATAATTCACCCCTCCACTTT.

The gene calls are TRBV7-9 and TRBJ2-7, with D possibly matching TRBD2 (5 bases). This CDR3 has 12 residues. The germline gives CDR1 SEHNR, CDR2 FQNEAQ (reference sequence). V lost 5 bases to trimming and J lost 3 bases, with 8 bases between them. CDR3 sequence: CASSPGSYEQYF. Here the CDR3 DNA reads TGTGCCAGCAGCCCGGGGAGCTACGAGCAGTACTTC.

This clone was found once. This chain uses TRBV7-2 with TRBJ2-5, with TRBD2 matching over 8 bases. V was clipped by 5 bases and J by 5 bases; unmatched bases: 10. Germline assignment: CDR1 SGHTA and CDR2 FQGNSA. The CDR3 runs to 15 residues. The CDR3 DNA sequence: TGTGCCAGCAGCCCCGGCGGGGGGCGGGTGGAGACCCAGTACTTC. Amino acids: CASSPGGGRVETQYF. The variable domain in full, with the rest retrieved from reference TRBV7-2 and TRBJ2-5, is GAGVSQSPSNKVTEKGKDVELRCDPISGHTALYWYRQSLGQGLEFLIYFQGNSAPDKSGLPSDRFSAERTGGSVSTLTIQRTQQEDSAVYLCASSPGGGRVETQYFGPGTRLLVL.

The chain joins TRBV30 to TRBJ2-7; TRBD2 matches at 7 bases. Germline CDR1 and CDR2: GTSNPN and SVGIG (reference sequence). This CDR3 is 13 amino acids long. The V and J ends lost 3 bases and 0 bases, in that order; junction bases with no gene match: 2. The CDR3 DNA follows: TGTGCCTGGAGGTGGGAGGGCTCCTACGAGCAGTACTTC. This gives the protein CAWRWEGSYEQYF.

The genes are TRBV19 and TRBJ1-1, with 10 bases identical to TRBD1. V lost 0 bases and J lost 4; bases outside the gene matches: 2. Germline values: CDR1 LNHDA, CDR2 SQIVND (reference sequence). The CDR3 covers 15 residues. The CDR3 sequence is CASSIDRTGGTEAFF. CDR3 coding DNA: TGTGCCAGTAGTATAGACCGGACAGGGGGCACTGAAGCTTTCTTT.

The chain joins TRBV10-3 to TRBJ2-3; weak D call: TRBD2 (5 bases). Germline V gene sequence: CDR1 ENHRY, CDR2 SYGVKD. CDR3 size: 15 residues. Trimming cost V 6 bases and J 0 bases, with 13 bases left between them. CDR3 region: CAIRPHGVSTDTQYF. The CDR3 nucleotides read TGTGCCATCAGGCCCCACGGGGTGAGCACAGATACGCAGTATTTT.

This sequence joins TRBV4-1 and TRBJ2-1; 9 positions agree with TRBD1. The CDR3 is made up of 15 amino acids. J was trimmed by 5 bases and V by 6 bases; bases with no gene match: 8. Germline-derived CDR1 and CDR2 are MGHRA and YSYEKL. This CDR3 is CASRGPGQGNNEQFF. CDR3 DNA sequence: TGCGCCAGCAGGGGACCGGGACAGGGAAACAATGAGCAGTTCTTC.

This chain links TRBV6-5 with TRBJ1-1; 7 nucleotides align to TRBD1. This CDR3 is 15 amino acids long. Trimming at V came to 0 bases and at J to 0 bases, leaving 1 base not matched to a gene. Looked up from germline, CDR1 is MNHEY and CDR2 is SVGAGI. CDR3 coding DNA: TGTGCCAGCAGTTACTCGAGGGGGCTGAACACTGAAGCTTTCTTT. Translation gives CASSYSRGLNTEAFF.

The rearrangement links TRBV9 to TRBJ2-2; no firm D call. The germline V gene has CDR1 SGDLS and CDR2 YYNGEE. This CDR3 region has 17 residues. Trimming removed 3 bases at V and 5 bases at J, with 20 bases between. The CDR3: CASSAPFSGMGTGELFF. The CDR3 DNA follows: TGTGCCAGCAGCGCACCCTTTTCTGGGATGGGGACCGGGGAGCTGTTTTTT.

The chain couples TRBV2 to TRBJ2-1; 10 nucleotides align to TRBD2. V gave up 2 bases and J gave up 6 bases; unmatched junction bases: 4. This CDR3 spans 15 amino acids. CDR1 and CDR2 from the germline V gene are SNHLY and FYNNEI. CDR3 bases: TGTGCCAGCAGTGAAAAACTAGCGGGGACCAATGAGCAGTTCTTC. Its protein is CASSEKLAGTNEQFF.